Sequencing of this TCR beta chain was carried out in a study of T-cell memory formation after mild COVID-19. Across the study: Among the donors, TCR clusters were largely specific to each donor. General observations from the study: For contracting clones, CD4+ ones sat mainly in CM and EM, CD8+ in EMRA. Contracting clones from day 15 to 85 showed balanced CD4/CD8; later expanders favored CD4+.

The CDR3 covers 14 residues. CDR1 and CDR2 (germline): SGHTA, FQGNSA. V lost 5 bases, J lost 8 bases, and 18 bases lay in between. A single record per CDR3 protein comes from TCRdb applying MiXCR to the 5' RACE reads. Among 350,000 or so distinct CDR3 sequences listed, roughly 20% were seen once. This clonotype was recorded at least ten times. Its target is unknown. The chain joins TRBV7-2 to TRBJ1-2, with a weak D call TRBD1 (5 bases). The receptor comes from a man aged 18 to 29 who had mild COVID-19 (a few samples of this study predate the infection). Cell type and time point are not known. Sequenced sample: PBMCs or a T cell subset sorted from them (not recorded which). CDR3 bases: TGTGCCAGCAGCCCCAGACAGCCTACTTCCGGCTACACCTTC. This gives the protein CASSPRQPTSGYTF.